One sample yielded the 27 T cell receptor beta chains listed below, sequenced in a study of blood T cell repertoires in COVID-19. Profiled with immunoSEQ multiplex PCR; TCRdb holds only in-frame clones, not every one. The repertoire holds about 180,000 clones, approximately 83% seen once, with over 2.5% in the top ten. Sequencing was done on a sample of peripheral blood. All receptors derive from a man aged 55 to 70 with acute or convalescent COVID-19.

V and J are TRBV27 and TRBJ1-2; 9 bases line up with TRBD1. After removal of 6 bases from V and 5 bases from J, the junction contained 10 bases not matched to a gene. The CDR3 sequence is 15 residues long. Germline values: CDR1 MNHEY, CDR2 SMNVEV (reference sequence). The CDR3 here is CASRPGDRVGYGYTF. CDR3 DNA: TGTGCCAGCAGGCCAGGGGACAGGGTCGGGTATGGCTACACCTTC.

The chain is built from TRBV19 and TRBJ1-2, with D perhaps matching TRBD1 (5 bases). Germline V CDR1 and CDR2: LNHDA, SQIVND (reference sequence). The germline V and J ends were trimmed by 8 bases and 6 bases, with 19 bases remaining between them. CDR3 length: 14 amino acids. CDR3 protein: CASFPRGADHGYTF. CDR3 in DNA: TGTGCCAGTTTCCCGCGCGGGGCGGATCATGGCTACACCTTC.

The chain uses TRBV19 and TRBJ2-7; D gene ambiguous. Germline CDR1 LNHDA, CDR2 SQIVND (reference sequence). This CDR3 has 12 amino acids. V lost 4 bases, J lost 6 bases, and 10 bases lay in between. The CDR3 region has the DNA TGTGCCAGTAGTAACGGGTCTCCCGAGCAGTACTTC. Encoded protein: CASSNGSPEQYF.

The chain carries TRBV28 and TRBJ1-5; the match to TRBD1 covers 8 bases. CDR3 size: 13 residues. Per germline, CDR1 MDHEN and CDR2 SYDVKM. V lost 7 bases and J lost 5; bases outside the gene matches: 4. CDR3 nucleotides: TGTGCCAGCAACGCAGGGGGCGATCAGCCCCAGCATTTT. This sequence encodes CASNAGGDQPQHF.

The V and J genes are TRBV27 and TRBJ1-6; no clear D gene. The V end was cut by 4 bases, the J end by 9 bases, with 13 bases between. This CDR3 region has 14 residues. Per the germline V gene, CDR1 is MNHEY and CDR2 is SMNVEV (reference sequence). This CDR3 is CASSSRTFGSPLHF. CDR3 bases: TGTGCCAGCAGTTCCCGGACTTTCGGTTCACCCCTCCACTTT.

To note about this clone: At one end the junction does not follow the germline gene, possibly because of a read error. The chain carries TRBV19 and TRBJ2-7; possibly TRBD1 for D (6 bases). CDR3 length: 17 residues. CDR1 LNHDA and CDR2 SQIVND come from the germline V gene (reference sequence). Here the CDR3 reads CASSIAPVGAGSSEQYF. The DNA of the CDR3 is TGTGCCAGTAGTATAGCGCCGGTGGGGGCCGGGTCCTCCGAGCAGTACTTC.

The chain links TRBV4-1 to TRBJ1-2; 9 nucleotides line up with TRBD1. V lost 3 bases to trimming and J lost 4 bases; unmatched junction nucleotides: 9. This CDR3 contains 16 residues. CDR1 MGHRA and CDR2 YSYEKL come from the germline V gene. The CDR3 nucleotides are TGCGCCAGCAGCCAGGCGGGTTCGGGACAGGGCTATGGCTACACCTTC. Its protein product is CASSQAGSGQGYGYTF.

The DNA for the CDR3 is TGTGCCAGCAGCTTAGATAACGGGGACAGGTCGATGCCACCCCTCCACTTT. It codes for CASSLDNGDRSMPPLHF. V usage is TRBV11-2 and J usage is TRBJ1-6, with 8 bases that match TRBD1. After removal of 0 bases from V and 11 bases from J, the junction contained 12 bases not matched to a gene. This CDR3 has 17 residues. Germline V gives CDR1 SGHAT, CDR2 FQNNGV.

This sequence joins TRBV28 and TRBJ2-1; TRBD2 agrees at 13 bases. The CDR3 loop spans 15 amino acids. J gave up 6 bases and V 6 bases, and 5 bases lay outside the gene matches. The germline V gene encodes CDR1 MDHEN and CDR2 SYDVKM. Written as DNA, the CDR3 is TGTGCCAGCAGACCAACTAGCGGGAGGGCCAATGAGCAGTTCTTC. Protein: CASRPTSGRANEQFF. The variable domain in full, completed from reference TRBV28 and TRBJ2-1, reads DVKVTQSSRYLVKRTGEKVFLECVQDMDHENMFWYRQDPGLGLRLIYFSYDVKMKEKGDIPEGYSVSREKKERFSLILESASTNQTSMYLCASRPTSGRANEQFFGPGTRLTVL.

The CDR3 region is CASSPGGGIGTEAFF. CDR3 bases: TGTGCCAGCAGCCCCGGGGGGGGGATTGGCACTGAAGCTTTCTTT. The chain is built from TRBV7-2 and TRBJ1-1; tentatively, D is TRBD1 (5 bases). CDR1 is SGHTA, CDR2 FQGNSA, per germline. The CDR3 runs 15 residues. Deletions cut 5 bases from V and 4 bases from J, with 17 bases between. Full variable domain (rest looked up from reference TRBV7-2 and TRBJ1-1): GAGVSQSPSNKVTEKGKDVELRCDPISGHTALYWYRQSLGQGLEFLIYFQGNSAPDKSGLPSDRFSAERTGGSVSTLTIQRTQQEDSAVYLCASSPGGGIGTEAFFGQGTRLTVV.

V gene TRBV5-1 combines with J gene TRBJ2-7, with a possible D match to TRBD2 (6 bases). Germline lookup yields CDR1 SGHRS and CDR2 YFSETQ. The CDR3 covers 14 residues. The V gene lost 2 bases and the J gene lost 3 bases, with 12 bases spanning the gap. The CDR3 DNA reads TGCGCCAGCAGCTTCCACGGGAGAAACTACGAGCAGTACTTC. It codes for CASSFHGRNYEQYF.

This clone was seen only a few times. This sequence joins TRBV10-3 and TRBJ2-1; TRBD2 matches 11 bases. The germline CDR1 and CDR2 sequences are ENHRY and SYGVKD. V trimming: 6 bases; J trimming: 6 bases; junction bases outside the gene matches: 13. The CDR3 length is 17 residues. CDR3 bases: TGTGCCATCAGCCCGGCCCAACTAGCGGGAGTGGGCAATGAGCAGTTCTTC. This codes for CAISPAQLAGVGNEQFF.

This clone was recorded a few times. The J gene is TRBJ1-2, the V gene TRBV28; no firm D call. CDR3 length: 14 residues. V gave up 6 bases and J gave up 8 bases, with 19 bases separating them. Germline V gives CDR1 MDHEN, CDR2 SYDVKM. CDR3 nucleotides: TGTGCCAGCAGGCCACAACACCCCGCGGGGGGCTACACCTTC. It codes for CASRPQHPAGGYTF.

The chain employs TRBV6-5 and TRBJ1-4; TRBD1 matches at 7 bases. Germline V gene lookup returns CDR1 MNHEY and CDR2 SVGAGI. The V and J ends lost 2 bases and 6 bases, in that order; junction bases with no gene match: 6. The CDR3 sequence is 15 residues long. CDR3 region: CASSYTDRSYEKLFF. The CDR3 DNA is TGTGCCAGCAGTTACACGGACAGGTCGTATGAAAAACTGTTTTTT.

The chain uses TRBV7-6 and TRBJ1-4; D unresolved. The CDR3 extends over 15 amino acids. Germline-derived CDR1 and CDR2 are SGHVS and FNYEAQ. V was pared by 5 bases and J by 2 bases, with 12 bases between. Here the CDR3 reads CASSQSGFTNEKLFF. Here the CDR3 DNA reads TGTGCCAGCAGCCAATCCGGTTTTACTAATGAAAAACTGTTTTTT.

The chain recombines TRBV2 with TRBJ2-2, with TRBD1 matching over 7 bases. With 6 bases clipped from V and 5 bases from J, the junction kept 6 bases outside the gene matches. The CDR3 covers 14 residues. CDR1 and CDR2 (germline): SNHLY, FYNNEI. The CDR3 loop reads CASSGTVYTGELFF. CDR3 DNA: TGTGCCAGCAGCGGGACAGTATATACCGGGGAGCTGTTTTTT.

This chain uses TRBV3-1 (or the pseudogene TRBV3-2) with TRBJ1-1, with a tentative D call TRBD1 (6 bases). Germline values: CDR1 LGHDT, CDR2 YNNKEL (reference sequence). The CDR3 consists of 15 residues. V gave up 0 bases and J gave up 4 bases, with 12 bases separating them. The CDR3 reads CASSQDILGGTEAFF. Here the CDR3 DNA reads TGTGCCAGCAGCCAAGATATTTTAGGGGGCACTGAAGCTTTCTTT.

The chain is built from TRBV5-6 and TRBJ1-5; 10 bases line up with TRBD1. The CDR3 is 14 amino acids. Trimming took 4 bases from V and 9 from J; bases not matched to a gene: 7. Germline assignment: CDR1 SGHDT and CDR2 YYEEEE. The CDR3 here is CASSPGQGDRPQHF. As DNA, the CDR3 is TGTGCCAGCAGCCCAGGACAGGGGGATCGGCCCCAGCATTTT.

For this clone: Within the sample, other DNA sequences also encode this same CDR3. The chain employs TRBV20-1 and TRBJ2-5, with D tentatively TRBD1 (6 bases). CDR1 DFQATT and CDR2 SNEGSKA come from the germline V gene (reference sequence). The CDR3 covers 11 residues. Trimming took off 6 bases at V and 5 bases at J, with 10 bases between the two ends. CDR3 loop: CSAGRGETQYF. CDR3 DNA sequence: TGCAGTGCGGGCAGGGGTGAGACCCAGTACTTC.

The rearrangement uses TRBV5-1 and TRBJ2-7; possibly TRBD1 for D (6 bases). V lost 2 bases to trimming and J lost 7 bases, with 13 bases between them. Germline V gene data show CDR1 as SGHRS and CDR2 as YFSETQ. The CDR3 runs 13 residues. Written as DNA, the CDR3 is TGCGCCAGCAGCTTCCGGGACATGGAAGAGCAGTACTTC. Encoded protein: CASSFRDMEEQYF.

This clone was picked up one time. This chain connects TRBV27 to TRBJ2-5; tentative D call: TRBD1 (6 bases). The length of the CDR3 is 15 residues. The V end was cut by 5 bases, the J end by 1 base, with 14 bases between. CDR1 MNHEY and CDR2 SMNVEV come from the germline V gene (reference sequence). CDR3 sequence reads: CASSLFGTTQETQYF. The CDR3 region has the DNA TGTGCCAGCAGTCTCTTCGGGACAACCCAAGAGACCCAGTACTTC.

This chain links TRBV28 with TRBJ1-5, with 8 bases aligning to TRBD1. J gave up 4 bases and V 5 bases, and 10 bases lay outside the gene matches. The germline V gene has CDR1 MDHEN and CDR2 SYDVKM. The CDR3 length is 16 residues. CDR3 in amino acids: CASSLGQGMWNQPQHF. The CDR3 nucleotides are TGTGCCAGCAGTCTTGGACAGGGAATGTGGAATCAGCCCCAGCATTTT.

The V gene is TRBV30, the J gene TRBJ2-2, with TRBD2 matching over 14 bases. Germline loops: CDR1 GTSNPN, CDR2 SVGIG (reference sequence). This CDR3 comprises 16 residues. With V trimmed by 5 bases and J by 6 bases, 8 bases remained unmatched. DNA for the CDR3: TGTGCCTGGGGGGGACTAGCGGGAGCACCCCCCGGGGAGCTGTTTTTT. It encodes CAWGGLAGAPPGELFF.

The chain has TRBV5-8 and TRBJ2-3; D uncertain. The germline CDR1 and CDR2 sequences are SGHTS and YDEGEE. V was pared by 0 bases and J by 3 bases, with 14 bases between. The CDR3 runs 16 residues. The CDR3 nucleotides are TGTGCCAGCAGCTTGGCCGAACTGGCGGTGACAGATACGCAGTATTTT. Translating gives CASSLAELAVTDTQYF.

CDR3 sequence (DNA): TGTGCCAGCAGCTTAATACTCGGGACTAGCCAGGTCAATGAGCAGTTCTTC. It encodes CASSLILGTSQVNEQFF. V and J are TRBV11-2 and TRBJ2-1; 9 nucleotides agree with TRBD2. This CDR3 comprises 17 residues. Germline V CDR1 and CDR2: SGHAT, FQNNGV. V lost 2 bases, J lost 6 bases, and 11 bases stayed unmatched.

V and J are TRBV19 and TRBJ2-3; D ambiguous. The CDR3 totals 15 residues. Germline CDR1 reads LNHDA; CDR2 reads SQIVND (reference sequence). The V gene lost 3 bases and the J gene lost 4 bases, with 14 bases spanning the gap. The CDR3 DNA is TGTGCCAGTAGTATTGAGAGGCAGTTGGCAGATACGCAGTATTTT. This encodes CASSIERQLADTQYF.

V and J are TRBV7-2 and TRBJ1-6; D gene unclear. CDR3 size: 15 residues. CDR1 and CDR2 from the germline V gene are SGHTA and FQGNSA. Trimming pared 1 base from V and 6 bases from J, leaving 10 bases between. The CDR3 sequence is CASSLVGLTNSPLHF. CDR3 sequence (DNA): TGTGCCAGCAGCTTAGTTGGCCTCACTAATTCACCCCTCCACTTT.